This TCR beta chain came from a study of blood T cell repertoires in COVID-19. Whole-study context: Sources were T cells, B-cell-depleted T cells, or PBMCs; the material itself was cDNA or gDNA.

The CDR3 consists of 11 residues. Seattle enrolled patients during active infection and tracked them longitudinally. Original handling: Amplification of reference gene primers was used by the study to estimate nucleated cell counts. Clones were sequenced by immunoSEQ multiplex PCR, and TCRdb holds only the in-frame ones, with some missing. The V and J calls and the clone size are those of that table, but D and trimming were determined from the DNA. The table lists over 45,000 clones, about 87% of them singletons, with roughly 3.7% in the top ten. The chain is built from TRBV12-2 and TRBJ2-4; the DNA was not used to check the table's D call, TRBD1. TRBV12-2 has pseudogene status. The sample taken for sequencing was peripheral blood. The receptor comes from a man aged 40-49 years with COVID-19, enrolled during active disease. The CDR3 sequence is CSFTDRNIQYF. DNA for the CDR3: TGTTCCTTTACCGACAGAAACATTCAGTACTTC.